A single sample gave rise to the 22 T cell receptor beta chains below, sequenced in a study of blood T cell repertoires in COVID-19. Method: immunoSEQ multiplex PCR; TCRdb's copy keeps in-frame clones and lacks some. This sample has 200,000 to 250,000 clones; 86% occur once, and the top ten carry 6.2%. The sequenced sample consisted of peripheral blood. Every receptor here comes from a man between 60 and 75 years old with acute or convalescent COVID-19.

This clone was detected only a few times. CDR3 coding DNA: TGTGCCAGCAGTTTATCGCACTCGGGGGGCGGGGCTGAAGCTTTCTTT. It is translated as CASSLSHSGGGAEAFF. V usage is TRBV27 and J usage is TRBJ1-1; TRBD1 is a possible D gene (6 bases). V lost 0 bases and J lost 6, with 17 bases in between. This CDR3 is 16 amino acids long. Germline CDR1 reads MNHEY; CDR2 reads SMNVEV (reference sequence).

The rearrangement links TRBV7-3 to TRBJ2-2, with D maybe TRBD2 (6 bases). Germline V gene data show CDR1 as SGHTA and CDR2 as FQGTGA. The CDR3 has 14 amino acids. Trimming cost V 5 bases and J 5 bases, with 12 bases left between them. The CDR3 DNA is TGTGCCAGCAGCCCGGGACTGGGGACCGGGGAGCTGTTTTTT. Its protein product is CASSPGLGTGELFF.

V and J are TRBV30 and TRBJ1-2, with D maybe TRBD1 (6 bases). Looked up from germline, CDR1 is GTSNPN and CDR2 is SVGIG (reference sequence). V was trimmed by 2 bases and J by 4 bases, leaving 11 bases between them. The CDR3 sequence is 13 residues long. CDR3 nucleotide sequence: TGTGCCTGGAGTTCAGGGGTTCCCTATGGCTACACCTTC. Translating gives CAWSSGVPYGYTF.

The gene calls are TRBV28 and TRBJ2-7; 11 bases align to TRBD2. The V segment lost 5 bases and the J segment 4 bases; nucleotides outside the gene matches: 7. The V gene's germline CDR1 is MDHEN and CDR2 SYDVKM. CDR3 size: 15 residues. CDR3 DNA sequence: TGTGCCAGCAGTGTCCTAGCGGGAGGCGGGTACGAGCAGTACTTC. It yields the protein CASSVLAGGGYEQYF. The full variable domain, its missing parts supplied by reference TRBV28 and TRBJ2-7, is DVKVTQSSRYLVKRTGEKVFLECVQDMDHENMFWYRQDPGLGLRLIYFSYDVKMKEKGDIPEGYSVSREKKERFSLILESASTNQTSMYLCASSVLAGGGYEQYFGPGTRLTVT.

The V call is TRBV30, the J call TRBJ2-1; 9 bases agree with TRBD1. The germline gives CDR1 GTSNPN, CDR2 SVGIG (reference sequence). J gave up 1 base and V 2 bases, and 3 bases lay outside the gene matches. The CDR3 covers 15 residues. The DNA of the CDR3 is TGTGCCTGGAGTATACAGGGGGCTTCCTACAATGAGCAGTTCTTC. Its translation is CAWSIQGASYNEQFF.

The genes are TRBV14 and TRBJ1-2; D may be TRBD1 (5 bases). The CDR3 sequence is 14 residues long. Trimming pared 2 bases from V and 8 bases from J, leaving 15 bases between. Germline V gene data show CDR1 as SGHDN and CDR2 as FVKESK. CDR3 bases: TGTGCCAGCAGCCAATACCAGGGAGGTGGGGGCTACACCTTC. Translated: CASSQYQGGGGYTF.

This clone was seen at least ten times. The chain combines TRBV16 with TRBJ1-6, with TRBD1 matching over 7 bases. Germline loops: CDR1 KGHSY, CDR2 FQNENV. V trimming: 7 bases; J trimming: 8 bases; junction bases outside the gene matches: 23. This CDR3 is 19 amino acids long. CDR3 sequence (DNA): TGTGCCAGCATCCACCTGACAGGGCCCCGTTCAGCCGATGATTCACCCCTCCACTTT. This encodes CASIHLTGPRSADDSPLHF.

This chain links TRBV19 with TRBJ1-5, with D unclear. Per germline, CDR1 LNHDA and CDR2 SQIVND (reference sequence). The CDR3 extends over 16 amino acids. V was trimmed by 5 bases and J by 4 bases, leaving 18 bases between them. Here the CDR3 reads CASSVAGPTGNQPQHF. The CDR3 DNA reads TGTGCCAGTAGTGTGGCGGGCCCCACGGGGAATCAGCCCCAGCATTTT.

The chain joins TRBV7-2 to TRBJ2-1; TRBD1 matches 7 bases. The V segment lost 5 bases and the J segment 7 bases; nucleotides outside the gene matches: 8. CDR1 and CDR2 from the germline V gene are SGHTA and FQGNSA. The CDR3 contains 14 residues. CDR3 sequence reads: CASSGGAGGNEQFF. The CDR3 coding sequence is TGTGCCAGCAGCGGTGGGGCAGGGGGAAATGAGCAGTTCTTC.

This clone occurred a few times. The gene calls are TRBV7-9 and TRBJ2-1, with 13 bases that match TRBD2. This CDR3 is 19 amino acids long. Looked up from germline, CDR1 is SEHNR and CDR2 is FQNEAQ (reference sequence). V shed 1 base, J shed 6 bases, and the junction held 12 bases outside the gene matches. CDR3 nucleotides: TGTGCCAGCAGCTTAGGACAGGTCTCCGGGACTAGCGGGACCAATGAGCAGTTCTTC. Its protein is CASSLGQVSGTSGTNEQFF.

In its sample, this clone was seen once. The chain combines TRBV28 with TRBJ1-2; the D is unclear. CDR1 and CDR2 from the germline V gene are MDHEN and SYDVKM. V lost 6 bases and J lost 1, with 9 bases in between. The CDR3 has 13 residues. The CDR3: CASSEHNNYGYTF. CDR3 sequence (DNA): TGTGCCAGCAGCGAACACAATAACTATGGCTACACCTTC.

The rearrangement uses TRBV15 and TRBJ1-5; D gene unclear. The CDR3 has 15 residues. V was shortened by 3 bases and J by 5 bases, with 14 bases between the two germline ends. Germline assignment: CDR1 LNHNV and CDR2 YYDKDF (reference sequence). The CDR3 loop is CATSRSGIRDQPQHF. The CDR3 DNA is TGTGCCACCAGCAGGTCGGGGATCCGCGATCAGCCCCAGCATTTT.

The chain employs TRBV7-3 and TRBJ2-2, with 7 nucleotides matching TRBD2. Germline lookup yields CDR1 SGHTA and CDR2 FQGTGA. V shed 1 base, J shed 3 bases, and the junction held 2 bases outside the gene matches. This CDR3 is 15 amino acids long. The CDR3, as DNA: TGTGCCAGCAGCTTAAGCGGGAGCTACACCGGGGAGCTGTTTTTT. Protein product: CASSLSGSYTGELFF.

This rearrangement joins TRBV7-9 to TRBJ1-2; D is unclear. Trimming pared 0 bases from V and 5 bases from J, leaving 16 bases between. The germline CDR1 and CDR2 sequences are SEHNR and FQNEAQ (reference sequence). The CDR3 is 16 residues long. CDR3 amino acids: CASSLAPSRVEYGYTF. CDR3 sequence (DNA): TGTGCCAGCAGCTTAGCCCCGTCCCGGGTGGAGTATGGCTACACCTTC.

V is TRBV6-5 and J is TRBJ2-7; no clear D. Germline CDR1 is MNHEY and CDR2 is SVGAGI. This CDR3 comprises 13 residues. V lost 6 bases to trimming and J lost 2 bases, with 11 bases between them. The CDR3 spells CASSSLEAYEQYF. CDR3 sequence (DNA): TGTGCCAGCAGCTCGTTAGAGGCCTACGAGCAGTACTTC.

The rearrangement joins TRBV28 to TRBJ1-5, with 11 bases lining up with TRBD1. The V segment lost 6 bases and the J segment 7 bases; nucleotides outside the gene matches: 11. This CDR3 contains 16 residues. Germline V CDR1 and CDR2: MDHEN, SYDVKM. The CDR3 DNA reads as TGTGCCAGCAGGACCGATCCGGGACAGGGGGAGCAGCCCCAGCATTTT. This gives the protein CASRTDPGQGEQPQHF.

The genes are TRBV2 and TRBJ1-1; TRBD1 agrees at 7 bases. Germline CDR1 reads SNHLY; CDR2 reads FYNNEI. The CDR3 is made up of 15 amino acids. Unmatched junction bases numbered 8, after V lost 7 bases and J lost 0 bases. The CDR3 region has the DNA TGTGCCAGCAAGTGGGCAGGGGGGATGAACACTGAAGCTTTCTTT. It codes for CASKWAGGMNTEAFF.

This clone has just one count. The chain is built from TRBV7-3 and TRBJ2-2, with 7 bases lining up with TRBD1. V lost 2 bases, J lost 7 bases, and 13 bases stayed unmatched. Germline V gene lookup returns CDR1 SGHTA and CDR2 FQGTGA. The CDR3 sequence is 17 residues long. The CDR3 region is CASSLSPGTVRGGELFF. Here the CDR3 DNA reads TGTGCCAGCAGCTTATCTCCCGGGACAGTTCGAGGCGGGGAGCTGTTTTTT.

This CDR3 reads CASSPWTGLGTEAFF. In DNA, the CDR3 is TGTGCCAGCAGCCCATGGACAGGGCTTGGCACTGAAGCTTTCTTT. The chain joins TRBV28 to TRBJ1-1, with 8 bases aligning to TRBD1. Unmatched junction bases numbered 10, after V lost 6 bases and J lost 4 bases. This CDR3 contains 15 residues. In germline, CDR1 is MDHEN, CDR2 SYDVKM. The full variable domain, its missing parts supplied by reference TRBV28 and TRBJ1-1, is DVKVTQSSRYLVKRTGEKVFLECVQDMDHENMFWYRQDPGLGLRLIYFSYDVKMKEKGDIPEGYSVSREKKERFSLILESASTNQTSMYLCASSPWTGLGTEAFFGQGTRLTVV.

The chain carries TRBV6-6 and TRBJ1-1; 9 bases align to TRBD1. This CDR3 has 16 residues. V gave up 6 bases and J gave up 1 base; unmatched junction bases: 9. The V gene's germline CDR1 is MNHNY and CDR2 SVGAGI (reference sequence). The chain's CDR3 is CASRDGTGMWNTEAFF. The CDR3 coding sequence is TGTGCCAGCAGGGACGGGACAGGGATGTGGAACACTGAAGCTTTCTTT.

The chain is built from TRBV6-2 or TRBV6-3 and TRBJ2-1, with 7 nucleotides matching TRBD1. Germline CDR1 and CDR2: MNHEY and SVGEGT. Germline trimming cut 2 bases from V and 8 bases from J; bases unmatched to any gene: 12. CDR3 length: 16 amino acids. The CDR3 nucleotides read TGTGCCAGCAGTTACACCACCGGGACAGTTTCGCATGAGCAGTTCTTC. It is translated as CASSYTTGTVSHEQFF.

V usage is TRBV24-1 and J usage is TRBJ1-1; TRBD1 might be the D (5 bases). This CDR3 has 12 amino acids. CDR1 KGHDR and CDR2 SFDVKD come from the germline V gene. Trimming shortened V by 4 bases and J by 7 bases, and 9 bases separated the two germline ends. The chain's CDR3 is CATSEQGREAFF. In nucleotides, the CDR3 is TGTGCCACCAGTGAGCAGGGTCGTGAAGCTTTCTTT.